These 26 T cell receptor beta chains share one sample of origin, sequenced in a study of T-cell memory formation after mild COVID-19. TCRdb reprocessed the 5' RACE reads with MiXCR, giving one entry per CDR3 protein. The sample has approximately 89,000 distinct CDR3 sequences; around 25% are singletons. The sequenced sample consisted of PBMCs or a T cell subset sorted from them (not recorded which). These receptors were collected from a man aged 18 to 35 who had mild COVID-19 (a few samples of this study predate the infection). Cell type and time point are not known.

The rearrangement uses TRBV7-6 and TRBJ2-3; possibly TRBD1 or TRBD2 for D (6 bases each). This CDR3 comprises 16 residues. Germline V gene sequence: CDR1 SGHVS, CDR2 FNYEAQ. The germline V and J ends were trimmed by 2 bases and 4 bases, with 16 bases remaining between them. The DNA for the CDR3 is TGTGCCAGCAGCTTACTCCCTTGGGGGGCCCCAGATACGCAGTATTTT. Protein sequence: CASSLLPWGAPDTQYF.

The V and J genes are TRBV23-1 and TRBJ1-5; no clear D. TRBV23-1 is marked as an open reading frame, function uncertain. V was trimmed by 4 bases and J by 2 bases, leaving 15 bases between them. The CDR3 is 16 amino acids. The CDR3 region is CASSPPRAGGNQPQHF. Here the CDR3 DNA reads TGCGCCAGCAGTCCCCCGAGGGCAGGCGGCAATCAGCCCCAGCATTTT.

The chain employs TRBV7-9 and TRBJ1-1; D call uncertain. V lost 1 base to trimming and J lost 0 bases, with 12 bases between them. The CDR3 is 16 residues long. Germline CDR1 and CDR2: SEHNR and FQNEAQ (reference sequence). The CDR3 nucleotides read TGTGCCAGCAGCTTAGGGCCCCTACAGTTGAACACTGAAGCTTTCTTT. Residues: CASSLGPLQLNTEAFF. Full variable domain (rest looked up from reference TRBV7-9 and TRBJ1-1): DTGVSQNPRHKITKRGQNVTFRCDPISEHNRLYWYRQTLGQGPEFLTYFQNEAQLEKSRLLSDRFSAERPKGSFSTLEIQRTEQGDSAMYLCASSLGPLQLNTEAFFGQGTRLTVV.

This clonotype was counted between two and nine times. The chain has TRBV7-2 and TRBJ2-5, with TRBD1 matching over 7 bases. Looked up from germline, CDR1 is SGHTA and CDR2 is FQGNSA. The length of the CDR3 is 15 residues. With V trimmed by 2 bases and J by 1 base, 4 bases remained unmatched. As DNA, the CDR3 is TGTGCCAGCAGCTTAACAGGGGCCCTCCAAGAGACCCAGTACTTC. This translates into CASSLTGALQETQYF. Full variable domain (remainder filled in from reference TRBV7-2 and TRBJ2-5): GAGVSQSPSNKVTEKGKDVELRCDPISGHTALYWYRQSLGQGLEFLIYFQGNSAPDKSGLPSDRFSAERTGGSVSTLTIQRTQQEDSAVYLCASSLTGALQETQYFGPGTRLLVL.

This clonotype showed up just a few times. The chain recombines TRBV6-5 with TRBJ2-1; D not certain. There are 14 residues in the CDR3. The V end lost 2 bases, the J end lost 4 bases, and 9 bases lay between the germline ends. The germline V gene encodes CDR1 MNHEY and CDR2 SVGAGI. CDR3 in amino acids: CASSYVKGYNEQFF. In nucleotides, the CDR3 is TGTGCCAGCAGTTACGTAAAAGGGTACAATGAGCAGTTCTTC.

The DNA for the CDR3 is TGTGCCAGCAGCTTATTTCTTGGCTACGAGCAGTACTTC. Translating gives CASSLFLGYEQYF. The chain employs TRBV7-3 and TRBJ2-7; D is unresolved. The germline V gene encodes CDR1 SGHTA and CDR2 FQGTGA. The germline V and J ends were trimmed by 2 bases and 3 bases, with 8 bases remaining between them. CDR3 size: 13 residues.

J is TRBJ2-3 and V is TRBV28; D not certain. The V end was cut by 3 bases, the J end by 4 bases, with 14 bases between. The CDR3 covers 15 residues. Per germline, CDR1 MDHEN and CDR2 SYDVKM. The CDR3 reads CASSFPVRSPDTQYF. CDR3 in DNA: TGTGCCAGCAGTTTTCCGGTCCGGTCCCCAGATACGCAGTATTTT. Combining the CDR3 with reference TRBV28 and TRBJ2-3 gives the whole variable domain DVKVTQSSRYLVKRTGEKVFLECVQDMDHENMFWYRQDPGLGLRLIYFSYDVKMKEKGDIPEGYSVSREKKERFSLILESASTNQTSMYLCASSFPVRSPDTQYFGPGTRLTVL.

The sample holds many counts of this clonotype. The chain carries TRBV4-1 and TRBJ2-7, with D perhaps assigned TRBD1 or TRBD2 (5 bases each). Between the trimmed V and J ends, which lost 0 bases and 1 base, there was a span of 10 bases. The germline CDR1 and CDR2 sequences are MGHRA and YSYEKL. The CDR3 covers 15 residues. The chain's CDR3 is CASSQDPGASYEQYF. DNA for the CDR3: TGCGCCAGCAGCCAAGATCCCGGGGCATCCTACGAGCAGTACTTC.

This clonotype was seen more than once but under ten times. The chain has TRBV30 and TRBJ2-1, with 7 bases lining up with TRBD1. The CDR3 consists of 12 residues. Germline CDR1 reads GTSNPN; CDR2 reads SVGIG (reference sequence). J lost 4 bases, V lost 3 bases, and 0 bases had no gene match. The CDR3 DNA follows: TGTGCCTGGAGGGGACAGTACAATGAGCAGTTCTTC. This encodes CAWRGQYNEQFF.

In this sample, this clonotype turned up a few times. The chain joins TRBV12-3 or TRBV12-4 to TRBJ2-2; 7 bases are a match to TRBD1. The CDR3 consists of 14 residues. The J segment lost 4 bases and the V segment lost 4 bases, leaving 3 bases of the junction unmatched. Here the CDR3 DNA reads TGTGCCAGCAGTTCTACAGGGGCCACCGGGGAGCTGTTTTTT. It translates to CASSSTGATGELFF.

This clonotype was observed a few times. J is TRBJ2-3 and V is TRBV7-9; no firm D call. Germline lookup yields CDR1 SEHNR and CDR2 FQNEAQ (reference sequence). V was trimmed by 3 bases and J by 5 bases, leaving 3 bases between them. This CDR3 has 11 residues. The CDR3 DNA follows: TGTGCCAGCAGCTTGAGAGATACGCAGTATTTT. Translated: CASSLRDTQYF.

The chain employs TRBV3-1 and TRBJ2-4; 11 bases are shared with TRBD2. CDR1 and CDR2 from the germline V gene are LGHDT and YNNKEL (reference sequence). This CDR3 has 16 residues. With V trimmed by 4 bases and J by 8 bases, 10 bases remained unmatched. CDR3 DNA sequence: TGTGCCAGCAGCCCACAAACTACTAGCGGGGGTTACATTCAGTACTTC. This encodes CASSPQTTSGGYIQYF.

V is TRBV7-8 and J is TRBJ2-1, with 12 bases fitting TRBD2. Germline V lookup: CDR1 SGHVS, CDR2 FQNEAQ. Trimming at V came to 5 bases and at J to 4 bases, leaving 9 bases not matched to a gene. This CDR3 region has 17 residues. CDR3 nucleotides: TGTGCCAGCAGCCCCGGGACTAGCGGGCCCCTTTACAATGAGCAGTTCTTC. It yields the protein CASSPGTSGPLYNEQFF. Variable domain in full (rest from reference TRBV7-8 and TRBJ2-1): GAGVSQSPRYKVAKRGQDVALRCDPISGHVSLFWYQQALGQGPEFLTYFQNEAQLDKSGLPSDRFFAERPEGSVSTLKIQRTQQEDSAVYLCASSPGTSGPLYNEQFFGPGTRLTVL.

The chain recombines TRBV20-1 with TRBJ2-5; D is unresolved. CDR3 length: 14 amino acids. Trimming shortened V by 5 bases and J by 0 bases, and 13 bases separated the two germline ends. The germline V gene has CDR1 DFQATT and CDR2 SNEGSKA (reference sequence). In DNA form, the CDR3 reads TGCAGTGCTGCCGTCCTTAAGTACCAAGAGACCCAGTACTTC. Its translation: CSAAVLKYQETQYF.

The V call is TRBV4-1, the J call TRBJ1-2; D is uncertain. CDR1 and CDR2 from the germline V gene are MGHRA and YSYEKL. V was pared by 0 bases and J by 5 bases, with 10 bases between. This CDR3 contains 14 residues. The CDR3 DNA reads TGCGCCAGCAGCCAAGAACCTAGAACGTATGGCTACACCTTC. Residues: CASSQEPRTYGYTF.

The CDR3 spells CASSHTLGRDTGELFF. Here the CDR3 DNA reads TGCGCCAGCAGCCATACACTCGGGAGGGACACCGGGGAGCTGTTTTTT. This chain uses TRBV4-3 with TRBJ2-2, with TRBD2 identical over 8 bases. Unmatched junction bases numbered 6, after V lost 3 bases and J lost 3 bases. This CDR3 is 16 amino acids long. Looked up from germline, CDR1 is LGHNA and CDR2 is YSLEER.

The V gene is TRBV12-3 or TRBV12-4, the J gene TRBJ2-2; the D is unclear. The CDR3 is 13 residues long. The germline V and J ends were trimmed by 3 bases and 3 bases, with 5 bases remaining between them. Here the CDR3 reads CASSFRYTGELFF. The CDR3 nucleotides are TGTGCCAGCAGTTTTCGTTACACCGGGGAGCTGTTTTTT.

This chain connects TRBV3-1 to TRBJ1-4; D gene ambiguous. This CDR3 region has 16 residues. Germline V gene sequence: CDR1 LGHDT, CDR2 YNNKEL (reference sequence). V was cut by 4 bases and J by 0 bases, with 12 bases left in between. The CDR3 sequence is CASSPPTHATNEKLFF. The CDR3 bases are TGTGCCAGCAGCCCACCGACCCATGCAACTAATGAAAAACTGTTTTTT. Supplemented by reference TRBV3-1 and TRBJ1-4, the full variable domain reads DTAVSQTPKYLVTQMGNDKSIKCEQNLGHDTMYWYKQDSKKFLKIMFSYNNKELIINETVPNRFSPKSPDKAHLNLHINSLELGDSAVYFCASSPPTHATNEKLFFGSGTQLSVL.

The chain combines TRBV5-1 with TRBJ2-7, with TRBD2 as a possible D gene (6 bases). V was pared by 2 bases and J by 7 bases, with 13 bases between. This CDR3 contains 13 residues. The germline gives CDR1 SGHRS, CDR2 YFSETQ. The CDR3 sequence is CASSFTGDGEQYV. In DNA form, the CDR3 reads TGCGCCAGCAGCTTCACGGGGGATGGGGAGCAGTACGTC.

This clonotype was counted between two and nine times. The chain's CDR3 is CASGTYEQYF. CDR3 DNA sequence: TGTGCCAGCGGCACCTACGAGCAGTACTTC. This sequence joins TRBV6-5 and TRBJ2-7; D is unresolved. V lost 8 bases and J lost 2, with 4 bases in between. The CDR3 length is 10 residues. Germline V gives CDR1 MNHEY, CDR2 SVGAGI.

V usage is TRBV5-1 and J usage is TRBJ2-7; weak D call: TRBD1 (5 bases). Trimming shortened V by 2 bases and J by 0 bases, and 15 bases separated the two germline ends. CDR1 is SGHRS and CDR2 is YFSETQ in the germline V gene. The CDR3 totals 16 residues. CDR3 loop: CASSLATGRSSYEQYF. DNA for the CDR3: TGCGCCAGCAGCTTAGCAACAGGACGGAGCTCCTACGAGCAGTACTTC.

The J gene is TRBJ2-1, the V gene TRBV7-3, with 11 bases identical to TRBD2. The CDR3 totals 17 residues. Germline lookup yields CDR1 SGHTA and CDR2 FQGTGA. Losses at the gene ends were 1 base for V and 4 bases for J; bases not matched to a gene: 6. CDR3 bases: TGTGCCAGCAGCTTAATAGCGGGGGGGCCGAGGTACAATGAGCAGTTCTTC. Translated, it gives CASSLIAGGPRYNEQFF.

This clonotype was observed a few times. This chain uses TRBV11-2 with TRBJ2-7; a weak D match, TRBD2 (5 bases). Per germline, CDR1 SGHAT and CDR2 FQNNGV. The CDR3 totals 13 residues. V lost 3 bases and J 1 base, leaving 7 bases between the germline ends. Here the CDR3 DNA reads TGTGCCAGCAGCTTCGCGGGTTCCTACGAGCAGTACTTC. It translates to CASSFAGSYEQYF.

The chain uses TRBV2 and TRBJ2-3; TRBD2 is a possible D gene (7 bases). CDR3 length equals 16 residues. The V and J ends lost 6 bases and 4 bases respectively, with 20 bases between them. The germline V gene encodes CDR1 SNHLY and CDR2 FYNNEI. The CDR3 loop is CASRPFTGGPADTQYF. The CDR3 DNA reads TGTGCCAGCAGACCCTTTACGGGGGGCCCCGCAGATACGCAGTATTTT.

This sequence joins TRBV10-3 and TRBJ2-3; weak D call: TRBD1 (5 bases). Trimming shortened V by 7 bases and J by 4 bases, and 12 bases separated the two germline ends. This CDR3 has 13 amino acids. Per the germline V gene, CDR1 is ENHRY and CDR2 is SYGVKD. In nucleotides, the CDR3 is TGTGCCATCAAGGGGCCTGGAGCAGATACGCAGTATTTT. Its translation: CAIKGPGADTQYF.

The V call is TRBV7-9, the J call TRBJ2-5; D may be TRBD1 (5 bases). CDR3 size: 16 residues. CDR1 and CDR2 (germline): SEHNR, FQNEAQ (reference sequence). Trimming removed 1 base at V and 1 base at J, with 13 bases between. CDR3 sequence (DNA): TGTGCCAGCAGCTTAGTCGACAGCTATTTCCAAGAGACCCAGTACTTC. Its translation: CASSLVDSYFQETQYF.